This T cell receptor beta chain originates from a study of CD8+ T cells in alopecia areata. Trimming removed 0 bases at V and 5 bases at J, with 8 bases between. From germline, CDR1 is MGHRA and CDR2 YSYEKL. This CDR3 has 14 residues. This clone occurred a few times. Treatment meaning: oral pan-JAK inhibitor, 5-10 mg twice daily. RNA was extracted and reverse transcribed into cDNA as the sequencing template. The method was immunoSEQ multiplex PCR; TCRdb's version includes in-frame clones alone and lacks a portion of them. The sample comprises 120,000 or so clones, approximately 57% of which are singletons, and 5.7% rests with the top ten.

This clonotype originated in a human donor with alopecia areata. Sample: CD4+ T cells sorted from blood, taken at week 4, from a patient treated with tofacitinib. V and J are TRBV4-1 and TRBJ2-1; D is perhaps TRBD2 (6 bases). CDR3 amino acids: CASSQDPGDNEQFF. CDR3 coding DNA: TGCGCCAGCAGCCAAGATCCGGGAGACAATGAGCAGTTCTTC.